This T cell receptor beta chain was identified during a study of T cell responses to AZD1222 COVID-19 vaccine. A remark on this clone: What it binds is unknown.

The CDR3 contains 16 residues. Deletions cut 1 base from V and 4 bases from J, with 16 bases between. CDR1 and CDR2 from the germline V gene are LGHNT and FRNRAP. This table comes from immunoSEQ multiplex PCR, and its TCRdb copy is limited to in-frame clones, with some not included. Seen here are nearly 110,000 clones, more than 70% observed once, and the top ten hold about 6.6%. Regarding the study as a whole: Donors were mostly white British, more females; clonal diversity possibly underestimated.

The clonotype was recovered from an adult in good health. The sequenced sample was peripheral blood, obtained on day 0 of AZD1222 vaccination. The rearrangement uses TRBV12-5 and TRBJ1-2, with D tentatively TRBD1 (5 bases). As DNA, the CDR3 is TGTGCTAGTGGTTTGGCCGGAGGGGCGTCATTCTATGGCTACACCTTC. It specifies CASGLAGGASFYGYTF.